This passage covers 25 T cell receptor beta chains from one sample sequenced in a study of OX40 agonist ivuxolimab in advanced cancers. The data were produced by immunoSEQ multiplex PCR, yet TCRdb's version contains in-frame clones alone and is incomplete. The table has tens of thousands of clones, about 91% seen once; the top ten hold roughly 11%. The sequencing here drew on CD4+ or CD8+ T cells sorted from blood, taken in a trial of the OX40 agonist ivuxolimab. The receptor source for this set is an adult with an advanced solid tumor such as melanoma, head and neck, liver or kidney cancer.

CDR3 amino acids: CASSPGQSGELFF. CDR3 in DNA: TGTGCCAGCAGCCCAGGACAGTCCGGGGAGCTGTTTTTT. The gene calls are TRBV4-2 and TRBJ2-2, with D possibly matching TRBD1 (6 bases). There are 13 residues in the CDR3. V was pared by 4 bases and J by 6 bases, with 9 bases between. CDR1 is LGHNA, CDR2 YNFKEQ, per germline.

The CDR3 sequence is CASSQDPGQGPGELFF. CDR3 coding DNA: TGTGCCAGCAGCCAAGATCCCGGACAGGGTCCCGGGGAGCTGTTTTTT. This chain connects TRBV14 to TRBJ2-2; 8 bases align to TRBD1. Trimming removed 0 bases from V and 6 bases from J; junction bases left unmatched: 6. Germline CDR1 reads SGHDN; CDR2 reads FVKESK. This CDR3 contains 16 residues. The full variable domain, completed using reference TRBV14 and TRBJ2-2, is EAGVTQFPSHSVIEKGQTVTLRCDPISGHDNLYWYRRVMGKEIKFLLHFVKESKQDESGMPNNRFLAERTGGTYSTLKVQPAELEDSGVYFCASSQDPGQGPGELFFGEGSRLTVL.

The chain recombines TRBV7-2 with TRBJ2-7, with D maybe TRBD1 (6 bases). With 5 bases removed from V and 2 bases from J, the gap between germline ends came to 16 bases. Per germline, CDR1 SGHTA and CDR2 FQGNSA. The CDR3 covers 15 residues. CDR3 sequence: CASSPGGGRPYEQYF. DNA of the CDR3: TGTGCCAGCAGCCCTGGGGGCGGAAGACCCTACGAGCAGTACTTC.

The V gene is TRBV6-6, the J gene TRBJ2-7, with D hard to call. Trimming took 2 bases from V and 9 from J, leaving 8 bases between them. The CDR3 runs to 11 residues. CDR1 MNHNY and CDR2 SVGAGI come from the germline V gene (reference sequence). The DNA for the CDR3 is TGTGCCAGCAGTTACGACTTACTGCAGTACTTC. Translating gives CASSYDLLQYF.

The rearrangement uses TRBV18 and TRBJ1-6; TRBD1 matches 8 bases. After removal of 4 bases from V and 8 bases from J, the junction contained 7 bases not matched to a gene. The CDR3 has 15 amino acids. Germline lookup yields CDR1 KGHSH and CDR2 LQKENI. The CDR3 DNA is TGTGCCAGCTCACGATCGTCAGGGGGCGATTCACCCCTCCACTTT. Protein product: CASSRSSGGDSPLHF.

V usage is TRBV6-5 and J usage is TRBJ2-2; D assignment may be TRBD1 or TRBD2 (5 bases each). The germline CDR1 and CDR2 sequences are MNHEY and SVGAGI. With 4 bases removed from V and 4 bases from J, the gap between germline ends came to 13 bases. The CDR3 covers 15 residues. DNA for the CDR3: TGTGCCAGCAGTTCCTCCGGGACGGGCACCGGGGAGCTGTTTTTT. Its translation: CASSSSGTGTGELFF.

The chain is built from TRBV28 and TRBJ2-3; possibly TRBD1 or TRBD2 for D (6 bases each). The CDR3 is 13 residues long. Germline-derived CDR1 and CDR2 are MDHEN and SYDVKM. Trimming took 7 bases from V and 5 from J, leaving 13 bases between them. The CDR3: CASTRGGRDTQYF. As DNA, the CDR3 is TGTGCCAGCACCCGTGGGGGGCGAGATACGCAGTATTTT.

The chain links TRBV7-9 to TRBJ2-5; maybe TRBD1 (6 bases). Trimming removed 2 bases from V and 5 bases from J, with 12 bases in between. Germline lookup yields CDR1 SEHNR and CDR2 FQNEAQ (reference sequence). The CDR3 totals 14 residues. Written as DNA, the CDR3 is TGTGCCAGCAGCTTAATACAGGGAAGGGAGACCCAGTACTTC. It translates to CASSLIQGRETQYF.

CDR3 region: CSARGVRGYTF. The CDR3 nucleotides read TGCAGTGCCAGGGGGGTCCGGGGCTACACCTTC. The J gene is TRBJ1-2, the V gene TRBV20-1; 7 bases map to TRBD1. This CDR3 is built from 11 residues. Trimming at V came to 6 bases and at J to 8 bases, leaving 6 bases not matched to a gene. Germline V gives CDR1 DFQATT, CDR2 SNEGSKA (reference sequence).

The chain combines TRBV6-5 with TRBJ1-5; D is uncertain. Germline CDR1 MNHEY, CDR2 SVGAGI. Trimming stripped 7 bases from V and 4 bases from J, with 11 bases between. The CDR3 length is 13 residues. The CDR3 spells CASKLEGNQPQHF. The CDR3 coding sequence is TGTGCCAGCAAATTGGAGGGAAATCAGCCCCAGCATTTT.

This clone was counted between two and nine times. The chain links TRBV19 to TRBJ1-5, with 9 bases matching TRBD1. Per the germline V gene, CDR1 is LNHDA and CDR2 is SQIVND (reference sequence). CDR3 length: 14 residues. The ends lost 8 bases at V and 5 bases at J; junction bases unmatched: 7. CDR3 in DNA: TGTGCCAGTGCGGACAGGGGACCATATCAGCCCCAGCATTTT. Protein product: CASADRGPYQPQHF.

The gene calls are TRBV21-1 and TRBJ2-1. TRBV21-1 is assigned pseudogene status. This CDR3 contains 16 residues. DNA of the CDR3: TGTGCCAGCAGCCTCCCCTACACTCTACCACACAATGAGCAGTTCTTC. It encodes CASSLPYTLPHNEQFF.

The genes are TRBV6-5 and TRBJ1-6, with D perhaps matching TRBD1 (5 bases). Germline CDR1 MNHEY, CDR2 SVGAGI. The CDR3 is made up of 15 amino acids. V was trimmed by 2 bases and J by 6 bases, leaving 11 bases between them. CDR3 in DNA: TGTGCCAGCAGTTACGACGGGGGTATTAATTCACCCCTCCACTTT. Its translation: CASSYDGGINSPLHF.

The CDR3 DNA is TGTGCCAGCAGTGAAAGGACTAGCGCGGAGCGGGAGCAGTACTTC. The encoded protein is CASSERTSAEREQYF. V is TRBV2 and J is TRBJ2-7, with 9 bases identical to TRBD2. CDR1 is SNHLY and CDR2 is FYNNEI in the germline V gene. Trimming took 2 bases from V and 7 from J; bases not matched to a gene: 9. The CDR3 length is 15 residues.

The chain uses TRBV6-6 and TRBJ1-1, with 8 bases fitting TRBD1. The ends lost 5 bases at V and 11 bases at J; junction bases unmatched: 7. This CDR3 spans 12 amino acids. The germline CDR1 and CDR2 sequences are MNHNY and SVGAGI (reference sequence). This CDR3 is CASSLQQGGAFF. The CDR3 nucleotides are TGTGCCAGCAGTCTCCAACAGGGGGGGGCTTTCTTT.

The gene calls are TRBV6-1 and TRBJ1-6; D remains unclear. This CDR3 is 13 amino acids long. The germline V gene encodes CDR1 MNHNS and CDR2 SASEGT. CDR3 protein: CITGLRYASPLHF. CDR3 coding DNA: TGTATCACCGGCTTACGTTATGCTTCACCCCTCCACTTT.

The J gene is TRBJ1-6, the V gene TRBV7-6; possible D gene TRBD1, 6 bases. Deletions cut 4 bases from V and 8 bases from J, with 12 bases between. CDR3 length: 14 residues. Germline V lookup: CDR1 SGHVS, CDR2 FNYEAQ. CDR3 residues: CASSYRVKDSPLHF. CDR3 nucleotide sequence: TGTGCCAGCAGCTACAGGGTAAAGGATTCACCCCTCCACTTT. The whole variable domain, remainder taken from reference TRBV7-6 and TRBJ1-6, is GAGVSQSPRYKVTKRGQDVALRCDPISGHVSLYWYRQALGQGPEFLTYFNYEAQQDKSGLPNDRFSAERPEGSISTLTIQRTEQRDSAMYRCASSYRVKDSPLHFGNGTRLTVT.

The V and J genes are TRBV28 and TRBJ1-1; 8 bases are shared with TRBD1. The CDR3 totals 16 residues. Trimming cost V 5 bases and J 8 bases; bases outside gene matches: 16. CDR1 and CDR2 from the germline V gene are MDHEN and SYDVKM. CDR3 in DNA: TGTGCCAGCAGTCCTTGGCAGGGGGCAAACAAGTTGGAAGCTTTCTTT. As protein: CASSPWQGANKLEAFF. The full variable domain, with the rest looked up from reference TRBV28 and TRBJ1-1, is DVKVTQSSRYLVKRTGEKVFLECVQDMDHENMFWYRQDPGLGLRLIYFSYDVKMKEKGDIPEGYSVSREKKERFSLILESASTNQTSMYLCASSPWQGANKLEAFFGQGTRLTVV.

The J gene is TRBJ1-5, the V gene TRBV5-1, with 10 bases aligning to TRBD1. The junction had 4 bases not matched to a gene; V was cut back by 5 bases and J by 5 bases. The CDR3 consists of 14 residues. The germline gives CDR1 SGHRS, CDR2 YFSETQ. CDR3 region: CASSSGQGDQPQHF. The CDR3 DNA is TGCGCCAGCAGTAGTGGACAGGGGGATCAGCCCCAGCATTTT.

The chain links TRBV2 to TRBJ1-5; no clear D gene. Trimming left V 5 bases short and J 5 bases short, with 16 bases between. Germline loops: CDR1 SNHLY, CDR2 FYNNEI. CDR3 size: 15 residues. DNA for the CDR3: TGTGCCAGCAGTCCACAGATCACCGGCGATCAGCCCCAGCATTTT. Translating it yields CASSPQITGDQPQHF.

The rearrangement uses TRBV9 and TRBJ2-5; TRBD2 aligns across 7 bases. Germline values: CDR1 SGDLS, CDR2 YYNGEE. CDR3 length: 15 amino acids. Trimming took 0 bases from V and 4 from J; bases not matched to a gene: 6. The CDR3 DNA sequence: TGTGCCAGCAGCGTAGGGGGGGGTTCGGGAGAGACCCAGTACTTC. This codes for CASSVGGGSGETQYF. Variable domain in full (rest from reference TRBV9 and TRBJ2-5): DSGVTQTPKHLITATGQRVTLRCSPRSGDLSVYWYQQSLDQGLQFLIQYYNGEERAKGNILERFSAQQFPDLHSELNLSSLELGDSALYFCASSVGGGSGETQYFGPGTRLLVL.

This clone was seen more than once but under ten times. The chain joins TRBV10-3 to TRBJ2-2; D is perhaps TRBD1 or TRBD2 (5 bases each). The V and J ends lost 8 bases and 4 bases respectively, with 14 bases between them. CDR3 size: 14 residues. Germline V gene lookup returns CDR1 ENHRY and CDR2 SYGVKD. CDR3 bases: TGTGCCATCGGCGGCACAGGAGGCACCGGGGAGCTGTTTTTT. It encodes CAIGGTGGTGELFF.

The chain is built from TRBV11-2 and TRBJ1-5; 8 positions agree with TRBD1. CDR1 SGHAT and CDR2 FQNNGV come from the germline V gene. With V trimmed by 5 bases and J by 7 bases, 10 bases remained unmatched. The CDR3 covers 15 residues. The CDR3 is CASSGGTGRGQPQHF. CDR3 coding DNA: TGTGCCAGCAGCGGAGGGACAGGTCGTGGCCAGCCCCAGCATTTT.

The chain is built from TRBV10-3 and TRBJ2-5; 11 nucleotides line up with TRBD2. The germline V gene has CDR1 ENHRY and CDR2 SYGVKD. There are 17 residues in the CDR3. J lost 11 bases, V lost 6 bases, and 20 bases had no gene match. The CDR3 DNA reads TGTGCCATCAGCAGCCCTTCGGGGGCGCTAGCGGGAGGAGAGCAGTACTTC. Its translation: CAISSPSGALAGGEQYF.

The chain combines TRBV7-2 with TRBJ1-6, with a weak D call TRBD1 (5 bases). With 5 bases removed from V and 7 bases from J, the gap between germline ends came to 6 bases. The CDR3 is 12 amino acids. Germline-derived CDR1 and CDR2 are SGHTA and FQGNSA. CDR3 nucleotide sequence: TGTGCCAGCAGCCGGACAAATTCACCCCTCCACTTT. Encoded protein: CASSRTNSPLHF.